The 23 T cell receptor beta chains presented below share a single source sample, sequenced in a study of blood T cells in healthy people across ages. Then a second PCR, running about 6 to 12 cycles, was carried out with a sample-barcoded 5' primer and a J-beta primer mix. TCRdb independently ran MiXCR on the 5' RACE reads; one entry per CDR3 protein. The sample records about 1.6 million distinct CDR3 sequences, about 31% being singletons. The source material was blood. Receptor source: a woman younger than 45 in good health.

This clonotype was seen only a few times. The chain carries TRBV4-1 and TRBJ1-5; the D gene is possibly TRBD1 (5 bases). The CDR3 consists of 15 residues. The V end lost 1 base, the J end lost 5 bases, and 12 bases lay between the germline ends. CDR1 and CDR2 (germline): MGHRA, YSYEKL. CDR3 sequence reads: CASSQVSEGYQPQHF. The CDR3 DNA is TGCGCCAGCAGCCAAGTGTCTGAGGGGTATCAGCCCCAGCATTTT.

This clonotype appeared a few times. CDR3 loop: CASSTGGQSTDTQYF. CDR3 nucleotides: TGCGCCAGCAGCACGGGGGGGCAGAGCACAGATACGCAGTATTTT. V is TRBV5-1 and J is TRBJ2-3; 8 positions match TRBD2. The germline gives CDR1 SGHRS, CDR2 YFSETQ. J was trimmed by 0 bases and V by 4 bases; bases with no gene match: 4. The CDR3 spans 15 residues.

This rearrangement joins TRBV6-6 to TRBJ1-5; D is unclear. CDR3 length: 14 amino acids. Germline assignment: CDR1 MNHNY and CDR2 SVGAGI (reference sequence). V gave up 3 bases and J gave up 3 bases, with 9 bases separating them. CDR3 protein: CASSYVNLNQPQHF. In DNA form, the CDR3 reads TGTGCCAGCAGTTATGTGAACCTCAATCAGCCCCAGCATTTT.

This clonotype showed up just a few times. The rearrangement joins TRBV7-9 to TRBJ2-1; a possible D gene is TRBD1 (6 bases). The V end lost 0 bases, the J end lost 8 bases, and 14 bases lay between the germline ends. Germline V gene sequence: CDR1 SEHNR, CDR2 FQNEAQ (reference sequence). CDR3 size: 15 residues. The CDR3 reads CASSLASGWGHEQFF. The DNA for the CDR3 is TGTGCCAGCAGCTTAGCATCGGGATGGGGGCATGAGCAGTTCTTC.

A note on this clonotype: Sequence at one end of the junction differs from germline and may be a read error. The rearrangement links TRBV30 to TRBJ2-5, with 11 bases lining up with TRBD2. CDR1 is GTSNPN and CDR2 is SVGIG in the germline V gene (reference sequence). The CDR3 has 15 amino acids. This CDR3 is CAWSGPGLAVHEQYF. In DNA, the CDR3 is TGTGCCTGGAGTGGCCCGGGACTAGCGGTCCACGAGCAGTACTTT. The full variable domain, completed using reference TRBV30 and TRBJ2-5, is SQTIHQWPATLVQPVGSPLSLECTVEGTSNPNLYWYRQAAGRGLQLLFYSVGIGQISSEVPQNLSASRPQDRQFILSSKKLLLSDSGFYLCAWSGPGLAVHEQYFGPGTRLLVL.

A few counts support this clonotype. The chain carries TRBV24-1 and TRBJ2-1, with TRBD2 matching 8 bases. V shed 12 bases, J shed 8 bases, and the junction held 11 bases outside the gene matches. Germline lookup yields CDR1 KGHDR and CDR2 SFDVKD. CDR3 length: 13 residues. The CDR3 sequence: CAAAGLAGDEQFF. The CDR3 DNA sequence: TGTGCCGCCGCTGGGCTAGCGGGCGATGAGCAGTTCTTC.

This clonotype has a handful of counts. V is TRBV15 and J is TRBJ1-2; the match to TRBD1 covers 11 bases. Germline values: CDR1 LNHNV, CDR2 YYDKDF (reference sequence). V shed 4 bases, J shed 7 bases, and the junction held 5 bases outside the gene matches. The CDR3 consists of 14 residues. CDR3 coding DNA: TGTGCCACCAGCATCGGGACAGGGGGTTTTGGCTACACCTTC. Translated, it gives CATSIGTGGFGYTF.

The gene calls are TRBV9 and TRBJ2-3, with TRBD2 matching 8 bases. The CDR3 sequence is 17 residues long. CDR1 and CDR2 (germline): SGDLS, YYNGEE. V gave up 4 bases and J gave up 8 bases; unmatched junction bases: 18. The CDR3 coding sequence is TGTGCCAGCAGCTCTAGCGGGTACGGGGGCGTTAAAGTTACGCAGTATTTT. This codes for CASSSSGYGGVKVTQYF.

The chain couples TRBV20-1 to TRBJ2-5; D is possibly TRBD1 (6 bases). V lost 1 base to trimming and J lost 2 bases, with 11 bases between them. The germline V gene encodes CDR1 DFQATT and CDR2 SNEGSKA (reference sequence). This CDR3 region has 14 residues. In nucleotides, the CDR3 is TGCAGTGCTAGAGTGGGGGCTCTTCAAGAGACCCAGTACTTC. Translated: CSARVGALQETQYF.

CDR3 protein: CASSLQEGGAEKLFF. The CDR3 nucleotides read TGTGCCAGCAGCTTACAGGAAGGGGGAGCTGAAAAACTGTTTTTT. The chain couples TRBV7-9 to TRBJ1-4; tentatively, D is TRBD1 (6 bases). Germline V gene data show CDR1 as SEHNR and CDR2 as FQNEAQ (reference sequence). The CDR3 consists of 15 residues. V was shortened by 2 bases and J by 7 bases, with 14 bases between the two germline ends. Full variable domain (remainder filled in from reference TRBV7-9 and TRBJ1-4): DTGVSQNPRHKITKRGQNVTFRCDPISEHNRLYWYRQTLGQGPEFLTYFQNEAQLEKSRLLSDRFSAERPKGSFSTLEIQRTEQGDSAMYLCASSLQEGGAEKLFFGSGTQLSVL.

In this sample, this clonotype turned up a few times. The chain is built from TRBV6-6 and TRBJ2-3; tentatively, D is TRBD2 (6 bases). This CDR3 has 16 residues. V was pared by 8 bases and J by 0 bases, with 18 bases between. Germline loops: CDR1 MNHNY, CDR2 SVGAGI (reference sequence). CDR3 residues: CASGGGTAVSTDTQYF. The CDR3 DNA sequence: TGTGCCAGCGGTGGAGGGACGGCCGTTAGCACAGATACGCAGTATTTT.

The CDR3 DNA reads as TGCAGTGCTAGAGATGAGGCTACAGGGGAGTGGAGCAATCAGCCCCAGCATTTT. This sequence encodes CSARDEATGEWSNQPQHF. The rearrangement uses TRBV20-1 and TRBJ1-5, with 7 nucleotides matching TRBD1. The V and J ends lost 0 bases and 1 base, in that order; junction bases with no gene match: 12. CDR1 and CDR2 (germline): DFQATT, SNEGSKA (reference sequence). The CDR3 has 18 residues.

Only a few counts were recorded for this clonotype. This chain uses TRBV28 with TRBJ1-1, with a weak D call TRBD1 (5 bases). The V gene lost 0 bases and the J gene lost 7 bases, with 12 bases spanning the gap. Germline V gene sequence: CDR1 MDHEN, CDR2 SYDVKM. The CDR3 covers 14 residues. The CDR3 coding sequence is TGTGCCAGCAGTTTATGGGGGACGGGGAATGAAGCTTTCTTT. It specifies CASSLWGTGNEAFF.

V gene TRBV29-1 combines with J gene TRBJ2-1; TRBD2 matches 7 bases. V lost 3 bases, J lost 2 bases, and 7 bases stayed unmatched. This CDR3 comprises 15 residues. Germline V gives CDR1 SQVTM, CDR2 ANQGSEA. This CDR3 is CSVDLGGSPYNEQFF. The CDR3 DNA is TGCAGCGTTGACCTGGGCGGGAGCCCCTACAATGAGCAGTTCTTC.

The table lists this clonotype with a few counts. The rearrangement joins TRBV29-1 to TRBJ1-2; no clear D gene. The CDR3 loop spans 12 amino acids. V lost 3 bases and J lost 2, with 7 bases in between. From germline, CDR1 is SQVTM and CDR2 ANQGSEA. The CDR3 DNA reads as TGCAGCGTTGATTTTATGAACTATGGCTACACCTTC. Residues: CSVDFMNYGYTF.

This clonotype came up once. The rearrangement links TRBV3-1 to TRBJ2-7; D is undetermined. Trimming took 3 bases from V and 0 from J, leaving 9 bases between them. The germline gives CDR1 LGHDT, CDR2 YNNKEL (reference sequence). CDR3 length: 14 residues. The CDR3 here is CASSQEPSSYEQYF. CDR3 coding DNA: TGTGCCAGCAGCCAGGAGCCCAGCTCCTACGAGCAGTACTTC.

The chain combines TRBV3-1 with TRBJ2-1; 8 bases map to TRBD1. Germline CDR1 and CDR2: LGHDT and YNNKEL (reference sequence). The length of the CDR3 is 16 residues. V shed 4 bases, J shed 7 bases, and the junction held 12 bases outside the gene matches. Here the CDR3 reads CASSLPLGQALNEQFF. The CDR3, as DNA: TGTGCCAGCAGCCTCCCCTTGGGACAGGCCCTAAATGAGCAGTTCTTC.

This clonotype was seen only a few times. The V and J genes are TRBV18 and TRBJ1-2, with D uncertain. Between the trimmed V and J ends, which lost 4 bases and 5 bases, there was a span of 14 bases. Germline CDR1 reads KGHSH; CDR2 reads LQKENI. This CDR3 has 14 residues. For the CDR3, the DNA is TGTGCCAGCTCACGTGAGGGATCGGGGTATGGCTACACCTTC. Protein sequence: CASSREGSGYGYTF.

This clonotype appeared many times. V and J are TRBV20-1 and TRBJ2-1, with TRBD2 identical over 10 bases. Germline CDR1 is DFQATT and CDR2 is SNEGSKA (reference sequence). V was clipped by 3 bases and J by 2 bases; unmatched bases: 7. The length of the CDR3 is 16 residues. In DNA, the CDR3 is TGCAGTGCTAGGGTCGGAGCGGGAGGGCCCTACAATGAGCAGTTCTTC. Translating gives CSARVGAGGPYNEQFF.

The chain has TRBV6-6 and TRBJ1-2; D not certain. The germline V and J ends were trimmed by 7 bases and 7 bases, with 25 bases remaining between them. The CDR3 contains 16 residues. Germline assignment: CDR1 MNHNY and CDR2 SVGAGI (reference sequence). The CDR3 region has the DNA TGTGCCAGCAACGGGAATGGTATCGATTCCACCTCTGGCTACACCTTC. This codes for CASNGNGIDSTSGYTF.

The J gene is TRBJ1-1, the V gene TRBV20-1; D uncertain. The CDR3 runs to 12 residues. Trimming cost V 1 base and J 5 bases, with 8 bases left between them. Looked up from germline, CDR1 is DFQATT and CDR2 is SNEGSKA (reference sequence). The CDR3 bases are TGCAGTGCTAGAGTCGCGGGGACTGAAGCTTTCTTT. Amino acid sequence: CSARVAGTEAFF.

This clonotype was detected ten times or more. This chain uses TRBV29-1 with TRBJ2-7; 8 positions agree with TRBD2. Germline V gives CDR1 SQVTM, CDR2 ANQGSEA. The ends lost 6 bases at V and 1 base at J; junction bases unmatched: 11. This CDR3 contains 15 residues. DNA of the CDR3: TGCAGCGTCGCACCGGGACTAGGGGCATCCTACGAGCAGTACTTC. Its translation: CSVAPGLGASYEQYF.

This clonotype appeared a few times. The chain couples TRBV5-1 to TRBJ2-3, with D possibly being TRBD2 (5 bases). The CDR3 is 15 amino acids. V lost 0 bases, J lost 0 bases, and 8 bases lay in between. Germline CDR1 and CDR2: SGHRS and YFSETQ. The CDR3 loop reads CASSLGPGSTDTQYF. In DNA form, the CDR3 reads TGCGCCAGCAGCTTGGGGCCGGGGAGCACAGATACGCAGTATTTT.